This T cell receptor beta chain comes out of a study of CD8 T cells in ankylosing spondylitis. Overall study results and limits: A TCR beta motif made of fewer than ten highly homologous variants seemed typical of ankylosing spondylitis blood.

This clonotype has just a few counts. Its antigen remains unidentified. CDR3 length: 14 amino acids. Germline assignment: CDR1 DFQATT and CDR2 SNEGSKA (reference sequence). V dropped 6 bases and J dropped 3; count of bases not matched to a gene: 6. TCRdb independently ran MiXCR on the 5' RACE reads; one entry per CDR3 protein. This table holds approximately 440,000 distinct CDR3 sequences, roughly a sixth found once. The receptor was isolated from a male donor with ankylosing spondylitis. The chain is built from TRBV20-1 and TRBJ2-2, with 8 positions matching TRBD2. What was sequenced was blood, either unsorted or a sorted T cell fraction (not recorded which). In DNA form, the CDR3 reads TGCAGTGCGCGGCGGGGGGCCTACACCGGGGAGCTGTTTTTT. Translation: CSARRGAYTGELFF.